This T cell receptor beta chain stems from a study of shared clonotypes between healthy human individuals. The overall study: Sampling drew on donors who were a couple of women and three men aged 18 to 49. Regarding the study as a whole: In this cohort, only blood was sampled, and tissue repertoires likely differ.

The CDR3 loop spans 17 amino acids. The germline CDR1 and CDR2 sequences are SGHRS and YFSETQ. Details on this clone: What it recognizes is unknown. Its ends do not fully match the called genes, so a read error is possible.

Once extracted for a subset, genomic DNA was divided evenly among several immunoSEQ plates. Produced via immunoSEQ multiplex PCR; TCRdb's table is partial and in-frame only. The table includes 400,000 to 600,000 clones, 79% detected once. The study drew all its donors from Caucasian adults living in Nashville, Tennessee. The sequence was collected from a middle-aged woman in good health. Some clones in this sample may be carry-over from other donors' samples. This rearrangement joins TRBV5-1 to TRBJ1-1; D gene unclear. Source material: PBMCs. The CDR3 DNA reads TGCGCCAGCAGATTGGATCAAGGGCCCCTAATGAACACTGAAGCTTTCTTT. It is translated as CASRLDQGPLMNTEAFF.